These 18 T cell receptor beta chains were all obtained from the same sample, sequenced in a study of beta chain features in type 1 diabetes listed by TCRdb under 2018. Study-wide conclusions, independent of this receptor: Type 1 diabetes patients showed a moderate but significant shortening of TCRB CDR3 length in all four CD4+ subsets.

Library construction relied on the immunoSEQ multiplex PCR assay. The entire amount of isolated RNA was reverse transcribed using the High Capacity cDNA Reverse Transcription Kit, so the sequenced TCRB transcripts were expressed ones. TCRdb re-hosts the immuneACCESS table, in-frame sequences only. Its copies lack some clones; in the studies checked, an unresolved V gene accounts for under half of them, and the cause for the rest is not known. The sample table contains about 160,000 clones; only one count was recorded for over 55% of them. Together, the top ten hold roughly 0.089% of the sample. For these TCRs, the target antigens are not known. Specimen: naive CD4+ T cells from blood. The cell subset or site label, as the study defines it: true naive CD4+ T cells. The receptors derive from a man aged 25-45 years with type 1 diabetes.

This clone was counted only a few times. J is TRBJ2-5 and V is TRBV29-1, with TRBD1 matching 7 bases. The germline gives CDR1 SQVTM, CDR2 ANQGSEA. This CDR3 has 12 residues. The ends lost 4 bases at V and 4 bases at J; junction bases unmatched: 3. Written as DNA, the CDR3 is TGCAGCGTTGTGACAGGGAGAGAGACCCAGTACTTC. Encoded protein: CSVVTGRETQYF.

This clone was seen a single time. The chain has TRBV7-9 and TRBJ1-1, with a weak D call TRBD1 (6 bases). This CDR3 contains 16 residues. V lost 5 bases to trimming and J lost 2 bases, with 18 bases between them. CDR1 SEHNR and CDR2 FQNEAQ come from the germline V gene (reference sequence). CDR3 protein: CASSPVEMGHNTEAFF. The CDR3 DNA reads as TGTGCCAGCAGCCCCGTAGAGATGGGACATAACACTGAAGCTTTCTTT. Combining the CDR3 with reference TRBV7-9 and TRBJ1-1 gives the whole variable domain DTGVSQNPRHKITKRGQNVTFRCDPISEHNRLYWYRQTLGQGPEFLTYFQNEAQLEKSRLLSDRFSAERPKGSFSTLEIQRTEQGDSAMYLCASSPVEMGHNTEAFFGQGTRLTVV.

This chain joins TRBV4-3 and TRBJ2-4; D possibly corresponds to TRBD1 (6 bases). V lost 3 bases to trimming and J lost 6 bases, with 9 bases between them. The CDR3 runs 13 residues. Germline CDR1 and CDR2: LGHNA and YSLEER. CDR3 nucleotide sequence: TGCGCCAGCAGCCACATAGGGGGAAACATTCAGTACTTC. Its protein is CASSHIGGNIQYF.

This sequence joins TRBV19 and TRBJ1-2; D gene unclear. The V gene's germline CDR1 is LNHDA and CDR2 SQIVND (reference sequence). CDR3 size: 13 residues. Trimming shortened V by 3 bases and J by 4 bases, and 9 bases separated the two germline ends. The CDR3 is CASSIFQFYGYTF. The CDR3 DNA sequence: TGTGCCAGTAGTATTTTCCAGTTCTATGGCTACACCTTC. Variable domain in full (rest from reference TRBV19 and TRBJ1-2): DGGITQSPKYLFRKEGQNVTLSCEQNLNHDAMYWYRQDPGQGLRLIYYSQIVNDFQKGDIAEGYSVSREKKESFPLTVTSAQKNPTAFYLCASSIFQFYGYTFGSGTRLTVV.

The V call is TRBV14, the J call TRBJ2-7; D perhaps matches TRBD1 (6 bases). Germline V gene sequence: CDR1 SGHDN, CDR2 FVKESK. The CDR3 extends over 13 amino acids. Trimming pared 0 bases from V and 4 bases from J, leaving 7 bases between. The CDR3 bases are TGTGCCAGCAGCCAAGACAGGGGTTACGAGCAGTACTTC. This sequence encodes CASSQDRGYEQYF.

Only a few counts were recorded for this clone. CDR3 nucleotides: TGTGCCTGGAGTGAGGACAGGGCCCGGGGCTACACCTTC. Encoded protein: CAWSEDRARGYTF. The chain links TRBV30 to TRBJ1-2; 8 bases are a match to TRBD1. Germline CDR1 reads GTSNPN; CDR2 reads SVGIG (reference sequence). The CDR3 extends over 13 amino acids. With V trimmed by 1 base and J by 8 bases, 6 bases remained unmatched.

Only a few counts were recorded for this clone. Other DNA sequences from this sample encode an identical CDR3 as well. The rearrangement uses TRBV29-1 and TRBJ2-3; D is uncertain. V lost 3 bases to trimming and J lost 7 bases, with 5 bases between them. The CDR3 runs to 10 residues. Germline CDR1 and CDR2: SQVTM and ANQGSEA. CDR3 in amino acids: CSVEENTQYF. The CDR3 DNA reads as TGCAGCGTTGAGGAAAATACGCAGTATTTT.

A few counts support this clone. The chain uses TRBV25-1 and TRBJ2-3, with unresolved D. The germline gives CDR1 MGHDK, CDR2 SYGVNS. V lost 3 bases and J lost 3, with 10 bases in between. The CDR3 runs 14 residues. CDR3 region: CASSDGSGTDTQYF. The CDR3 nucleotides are TGTGCCAGCAGTGATGGTTCTGGGACAGATACGCAGTATTTT.

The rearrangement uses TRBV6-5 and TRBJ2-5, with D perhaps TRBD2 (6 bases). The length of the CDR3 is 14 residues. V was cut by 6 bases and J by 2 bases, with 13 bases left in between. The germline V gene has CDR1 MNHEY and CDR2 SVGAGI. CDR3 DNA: TGTGCCAGCAGCGACGCGGGGCCTCAAGAGACCCAGTACTTC. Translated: CASSDAGPQETQYF.

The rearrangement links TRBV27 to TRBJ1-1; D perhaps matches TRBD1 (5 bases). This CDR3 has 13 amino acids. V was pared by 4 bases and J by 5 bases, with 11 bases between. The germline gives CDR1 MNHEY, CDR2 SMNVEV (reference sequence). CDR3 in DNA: TGTGCCAGCAGTTCGTCTCGGGGGACTGAAGCTTTCTTT. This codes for CASSSSRGTEAFF.

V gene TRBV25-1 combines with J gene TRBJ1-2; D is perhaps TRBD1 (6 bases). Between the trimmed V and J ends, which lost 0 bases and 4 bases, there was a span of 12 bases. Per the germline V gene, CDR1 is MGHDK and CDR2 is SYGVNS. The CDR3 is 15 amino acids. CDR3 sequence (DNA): TGTGCCAGCAGTGAATATACGAGGGGGTCCTATGGCTACACCTTC. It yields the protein CASSEYTRGSYGYTF.

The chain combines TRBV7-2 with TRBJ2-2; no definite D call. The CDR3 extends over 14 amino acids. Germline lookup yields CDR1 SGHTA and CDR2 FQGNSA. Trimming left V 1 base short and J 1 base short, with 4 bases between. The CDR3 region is CASSLELNTGELFF. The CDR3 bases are TGTGCCAGCAGCTTAGAGTTGAACACCGGGGAGCTGTTTTTT.

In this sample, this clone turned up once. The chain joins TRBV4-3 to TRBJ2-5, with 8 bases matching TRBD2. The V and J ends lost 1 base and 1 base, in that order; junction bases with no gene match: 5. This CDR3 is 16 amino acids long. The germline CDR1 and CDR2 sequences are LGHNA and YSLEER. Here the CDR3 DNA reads TGCGCCAGCAGCCAAGCAGTGAGCGGGGGCCAAGAGACCCAGTACTTC. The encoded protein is CASSQAVSGGQETQYF.

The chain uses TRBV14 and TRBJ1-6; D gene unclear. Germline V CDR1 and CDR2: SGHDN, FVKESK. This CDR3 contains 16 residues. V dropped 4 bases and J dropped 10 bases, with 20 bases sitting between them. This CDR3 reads CASSPSAGLGGSPLHF. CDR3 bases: TGTGCCAGCAGCCCGAGTGCTGGGCTGGGTGGATCACCCCTCCACTTT.

The CDR3 sequence: CASSPRDGYGYTF. As DNA, the CDR3 is TGTGCCAGCAGTCCGCGGGACGGCTATGGCTACACCTTC. The chain carries TRBV27 and TRBJ1-2, with D maybe TRBD1 (5 bases). The CDR3 is 13 amino acids. V lost 5 bases and J 4 bases, leaving 11 bases between the germline ends. Germline loops: CDR1 MNHEY, CDR2 SMNVEV (reference sequence).

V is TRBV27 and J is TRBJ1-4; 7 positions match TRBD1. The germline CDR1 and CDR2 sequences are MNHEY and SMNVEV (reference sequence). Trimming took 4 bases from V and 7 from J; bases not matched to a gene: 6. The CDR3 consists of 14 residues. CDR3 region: CASSYDRAGEKLFF. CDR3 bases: TGTGCCAGCAGTTATGACAGGGCGGGTGAAAAACTGTTTTTT.

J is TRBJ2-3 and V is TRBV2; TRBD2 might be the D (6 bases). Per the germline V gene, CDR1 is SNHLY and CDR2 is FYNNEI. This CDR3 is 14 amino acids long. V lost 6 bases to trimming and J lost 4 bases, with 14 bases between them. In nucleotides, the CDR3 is TGTGCCAGCAGGGGGGGAACGGTGCCAGATACGCAGTATTTT. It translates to CASRGGTVPDTQYF.

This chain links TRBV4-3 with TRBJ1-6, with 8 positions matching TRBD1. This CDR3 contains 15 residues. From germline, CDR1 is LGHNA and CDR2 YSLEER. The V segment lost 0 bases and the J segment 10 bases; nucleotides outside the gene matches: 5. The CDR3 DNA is TGCGCCAGCAGCCAAGAAACAGGGGGGTCATCACCCCTCCACTTT. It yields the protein CASSQETGGSSPLHF.